The clone carrying this T cell receptor beta chain showed up just a few times. The sample belongs to a study of T-cell reconstitution after alpha-beta-depleted transplantation in children. It was with unique molecular identifiers that the TCRbeta library was prepared. TCRdb processed the PCR reads anew with MiXCR; each CDR3 protein has one entry. The profile shows more than 450,000 distinct CDR3 sequences, about a sixth of them singletons. The TCR comes from a human donor who donated a stem cell graft to a child with acute lymphoblastic leukemia. This specimen was PBMCs from the stem cell graft donor, taken from the stem cell graft.

CDR3 sequence reads: CASSSTSGRAQNEQFF. CDR3 sequence (DNA): TGTGCCAGCAGCTCGACTAGCGGGAGGGCCCAAAATGAGCAGTTCTTC. The chain combines TRBV11-1 with TRBJ2-1; 14 bases agree with TRBD2. The CDR3 covers 16 residues. Germline lookup yields CDR1 SGHAT and CDR2 FQDESV (reference sequence). V was clipped by 4 bases and J by 7 bases; unmatched bases: 6. Using reference TRBV11-1 and TRBJ2-1 for the parts outside the CDR3, the full variable domain is EAEVAQSPRYKITEKSQAVAFWCDPISGHATLYWYRQILGQGPELLVQFQDESVVDDSQLPKDRFSAERLKGVDSTLKIQPAELGDSAMYLCASSSTSGRAQNEQFFGPGTRLTVL.